This T cell receptor beta chain was captured by sequencing in a study of OX40 agonist ivuxolimab in advanced cancers. Notes on the research overall: The costimulatory receptor OX40 (CD134) was targeted by ivuxolimab, a fully human IgG2 agonistic monoclonal antibody. Patients were allowed to have had prior anti-PD-1, anti-PD-L1 or anti-CTLA-4 therapy, and approximately 40% of the dose-escalation patients had previously received checkpoint inhibitors. Three dose-escalation patients achieved partial responses, one with hepatocellular carcinoma and two with cutaneous melanoma. The monotherapy dose-escalation portion (N of about 47 patients) of the phase I ivuxolimab trial is reported in the paper. Of the 50 or so patients in dose escalation, 19 had hepatocellular carcinoma, about 15 had melanoma, 9 had renal cell carcinoma and 9 had head and neck cancer. The purpose of peripheral TCRbeta sequencing was to test whether ivuxolimab changed TCR sequence diversity and led to clonal T-cell expansion. Intravenous ivuxolimab was administered to patients every 2 weeks at six dose levels: 0.01, 0.1, 0.3, 1.5, 3 and 10 mg/kg. The dose-escalation cohort was roughly 87% male with a mean age of roughly 60 years, ranging from about 20 to 80. Points the paper makes about the study in general: At doses of 0.1 to 3.0 mg/kg, clonal expansion of both CD4+ and CD8+ blood T cells was observed from baseline to week 6. After ivuxolimab, CD8+ T cells had more expanded clones than CD4+ T cells on average. Low levels of normalized T-cell clonal expansion were also seen in some patients who did not respond. Antigen specificity was not determined for the clonally expanded peripheral T cells. Partial responders in the 0.1-3.0 mg/kg groups had among the lowest normalized peripheral clonal expansion, especially among CD8+ T cells.

For sequencing of the TCRbeta CDR3 region, genomic DNA was extracted from the sorted cells. TCRbeta CDR3 regions were sequenced using the immunoSEQ Assay. What TCRdb holds here is the immuneACCESS table cut down to in-frame rearrangements. Part of the clones is not present; checked against another copy, under half of the missing clones reflect an unresolved V gene, and the others are unexplained. Within this sample are 39,000 or so clones, with approximately 86% of them counted one time only. The biggest ten clones account for 12% of the sample. V drops 1 base and J drops 3 bases, leaving 1 base in between. Measured from the cysteine to the phenylalanine, the CDR3 is 13 residues long. Only the CDR3 DNA stays, 39 bases, in frame from base 1. From a lookup of the germline V gene, CDR1 and CDR2 are MNHEY and SVGAGI. Patients with a history of autoimmune disease or receiving systemic immunosuppression were excluded from the trial. In every dose cohort, peripheral blood was drawn for TCR sequencing at baseline, cycle 4 day 1, and cycle 7 day 1. The samples were taken from a phase I, first-in-human, multicenter, open-label dose-escalation trial of ivuxolimab. Adults with locally advanced or metastatic melanoma, renal cell carcinoma, hepatocellular carcinoma or head and neck squamous cell carcinoma were enrolled in the trial. Before TCR sequencing, CD4+ T cells and CD8+ T cells were sorted from peripheral blood as separate populations.

This clone turned up a few times. It has no known antigen specificity. It has no much larger one-base neighbor in the sample; base qualities were not kept. This specimen was CD4+ or CD8+ T cells sorted from blood, taken in a trial of the OX40 agonist ivuxolimab. This clonotype was obtained from an adult with an advanced solid tumor such as melanoma, head and neck, liver or kidney cancer. The chain is encoded by TRBV6-5 joined to TRBJ1-6; no D gene is confidently identified. The CDR3 region has the sequence CASSYYYNSPLHF. The bases read TGTGCCAGCAGTTACTACTATAATTCACCCCTCCACTTT.